These 5 T cell receptor beta chains share one sample of origin, sequenced in a study of shared clonotypes between healthy human individuals. The assay was immunoSEQ multiplex PCR, and TCRdb's table has in-frame clones only and misses some. The data contain approximately 710,000 clones, about 92% of them singletons. The sample comprised memory CD8+ T cells from PBMCs. Subset reported: CD45RO+ cells pooled with CCR7-negative TemRA cells. These receptor sequences come from a man younger than 35 in good health. Some clones in this sample may be carry-over from other donors' samples.

The V gene is TRBV29-1, the J gene TRBJ2-3; D call uncertain. V shed 1 base and J shed 2 bases, with 7 bases lying between them. CDR1 SQVTM and CDR2 ANQGSEA come from the germline V gene. CDR3 length: 13 residues. CDR3 in amino acids: CSVEGPYTDTQYF. As DNA, the CDR3 is TGCAGCGTTGAAGGGCCCTACACAGATACGCAGTATTTT.

The V call is TRBV6-5, the J call TRBJ1-2, with a possible D match to TRBD1 (5 bases). This CDR3 region has 15 residues. Looked up from germline, CDR1 is MNHEY and CDR2 is SVGAGI. V lost 3 bases and J 2 bases, leaving 13 bases between the germline ends. CDR3 residues: CASSYSWGSNYGYTF. DNA of the CDR3: TGTGCCAGCAGTTATTCTTGGGGGTCGAACTATGGCTACACCTTC.

V is TRBV9 and J is TRBJ2-1; the D gene is possibly TRBD2 (6 bases). V lost 4 bases to trimming and J lost 9 bases, with 14 bases between them. This CDR3 contains 13 residues. Per germline, CDR1 SGDLS and CDR2 YYNGEE. CDR3 bases: TGTGCCAGCAGCCCGGGACTTCAGATTGAGCAGTTCTTC. This codes for CASSPGLQIEQFF.

This clone appeared a single time. The same CDR3 arises from other DNA sequences in this sample as well. V usage is TRBV7-9 and J usage is TRBJ2-5; 8 bases match TRBD2. With 5 bases clipped from V and 5 bases from J, the junction kept 10 bases outside the gene matches. There are 15 residues in the CDR3. Germline CDR1 is SEHNR and CDR2 is FQNEAQ (reference sequence). For the CDR3, the DNA is TGTGCCAGCAGCCTCCGGGAGGGCCTTAGGGAGACCCAGTACTTC. As protein: CASSLREGLRETQYF.

The gene calls are TRBV5-6 and TRBJ2-5; D unresolved. The CDR3 is made up of 19 amino acids. The V end lost 5 bases, the J end lost 3 bases, and 29 bases lay between the germline ends. Germline V gene data show CDR1 as SGHDT and CDR2 as YYEEEE. CDR3 nucleotide sequence: TGTGCCAGCAGTTCGTGGGAATCCTTCGTCCCCCGGCGAAAAGAGACCCAGTACTTC. Its protein product is CASSSWESFVPRRKETQYF.